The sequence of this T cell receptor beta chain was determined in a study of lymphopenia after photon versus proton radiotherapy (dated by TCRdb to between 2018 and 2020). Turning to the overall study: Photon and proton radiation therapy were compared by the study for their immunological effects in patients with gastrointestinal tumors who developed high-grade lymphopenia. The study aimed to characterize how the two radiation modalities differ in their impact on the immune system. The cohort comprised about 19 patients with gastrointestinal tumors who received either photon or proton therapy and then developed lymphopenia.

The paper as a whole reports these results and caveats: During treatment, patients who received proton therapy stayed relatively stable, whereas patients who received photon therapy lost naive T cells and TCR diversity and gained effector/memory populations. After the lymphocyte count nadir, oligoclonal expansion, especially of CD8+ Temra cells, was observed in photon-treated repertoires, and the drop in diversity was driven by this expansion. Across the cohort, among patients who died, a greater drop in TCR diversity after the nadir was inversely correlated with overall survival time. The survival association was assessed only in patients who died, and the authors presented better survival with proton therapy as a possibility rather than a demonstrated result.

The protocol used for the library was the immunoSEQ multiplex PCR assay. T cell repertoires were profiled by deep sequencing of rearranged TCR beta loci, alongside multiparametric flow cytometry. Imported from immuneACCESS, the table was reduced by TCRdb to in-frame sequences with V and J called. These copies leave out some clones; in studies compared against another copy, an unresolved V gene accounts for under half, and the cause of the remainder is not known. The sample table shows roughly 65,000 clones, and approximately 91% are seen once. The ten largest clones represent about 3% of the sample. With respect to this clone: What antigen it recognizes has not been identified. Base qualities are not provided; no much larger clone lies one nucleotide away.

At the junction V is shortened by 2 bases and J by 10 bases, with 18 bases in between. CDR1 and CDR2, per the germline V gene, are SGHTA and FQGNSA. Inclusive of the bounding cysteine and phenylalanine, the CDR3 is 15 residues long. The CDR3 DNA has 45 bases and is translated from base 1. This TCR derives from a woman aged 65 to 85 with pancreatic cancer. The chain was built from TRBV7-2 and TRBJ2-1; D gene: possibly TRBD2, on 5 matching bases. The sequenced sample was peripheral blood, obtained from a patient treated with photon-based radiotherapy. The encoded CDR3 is CASSLNPLLPGEQFF. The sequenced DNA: TGTGCCAGCAGCTTAAATCCACTCTTGCCGGGAGAGCAGTTCTTC. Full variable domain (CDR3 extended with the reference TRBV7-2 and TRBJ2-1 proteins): GAGVSQSPSNKVTEKGKDVELRCDPISGHTALYWYRQSLGQGLEFLIYFQGNSAPDKSGLPSDRFSAERTGGSVSTLTIQRTQQEDSAVYLCASSLNPLLPGEQFFGPGTRLTVL.